This TCR beta chain was captured by sequencing in a study of T cells in localized non-small cell lung cancer. Clones were sequenced by immunoSEQ multiplex PCR, and TCRdb holds only the in-frame ones, with some missing. The sample includes tens of thousands of clones, 87% seen only once; the top ten take less than 20%. General study points: There were a median roughly 59 of the top 100 tumor clones appearing in adjacent lung.

With regard to this clone: Its antigen is not known.

The CDR3 extends over 14 amino acids. Germline V gene lookup returns CDR1 SGHAT and CDR2 FQNNGV. The V and J ends lost 3 bases and 8 bases respectively, with 13 bases between them. The TCR was taken from a man between 40 and 75 years old with stage III lung adenocarcinoma. Sequencing used peripheral blood mononuclear cells, obtained before any cancer treatment. V and J are TRBV11-2 and TRBJ1-4; tentatively, D is TRBD1 (5 bases). The DNA of the CDR3 is TGTGCCAGCAGCTTGGGACCCGGTCCGGAAAAACTGTTTTTT. Translated, it gives CASSLGPGPEKLFF. The entire variable domain, with the rest obtained from reference TRBV11-2 and TRBJ1-4, is as follows: EAGVAQSPRYKIIEKRQSVAFWCNPISGHATLYWYQQILGQGPKLLIQFQNNGVVDDSQLPKDRFSAERLKGVDSTLKIQPAKLEDSAVYLCASSLGPGPEKLFFGSGTQLSVL.